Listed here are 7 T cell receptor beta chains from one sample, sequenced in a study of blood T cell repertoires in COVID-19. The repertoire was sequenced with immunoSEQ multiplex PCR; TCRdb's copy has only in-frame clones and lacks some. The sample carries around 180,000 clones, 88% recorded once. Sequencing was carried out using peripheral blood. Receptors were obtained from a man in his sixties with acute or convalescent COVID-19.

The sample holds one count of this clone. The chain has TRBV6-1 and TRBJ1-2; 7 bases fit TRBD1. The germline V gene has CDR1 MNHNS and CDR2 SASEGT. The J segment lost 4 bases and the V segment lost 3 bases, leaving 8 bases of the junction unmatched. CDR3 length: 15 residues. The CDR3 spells CASSEGQLVLYGYTF. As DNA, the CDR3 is TGTGCCAGCAGTGAGGGACAGCTCGTACTCTATGGCTACACCTTC.

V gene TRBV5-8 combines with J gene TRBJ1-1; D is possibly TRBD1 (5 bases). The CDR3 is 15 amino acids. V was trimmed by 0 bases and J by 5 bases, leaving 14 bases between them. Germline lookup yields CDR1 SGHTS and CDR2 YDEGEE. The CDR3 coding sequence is TGTGCCAGCAGCTTGGAGGGGTCCCGCTGGACTGAAGCTTTCTTT. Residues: CASSLEGSRWTEAFF.

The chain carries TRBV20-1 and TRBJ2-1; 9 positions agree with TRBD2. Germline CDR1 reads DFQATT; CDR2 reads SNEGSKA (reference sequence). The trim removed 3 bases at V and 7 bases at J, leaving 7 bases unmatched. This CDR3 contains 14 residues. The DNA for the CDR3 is TGCAGTGCTAGTCGGACTAGCGCGGTAAATGAGCAGTTCTTC. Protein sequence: CSASRTSAVNEQFF.

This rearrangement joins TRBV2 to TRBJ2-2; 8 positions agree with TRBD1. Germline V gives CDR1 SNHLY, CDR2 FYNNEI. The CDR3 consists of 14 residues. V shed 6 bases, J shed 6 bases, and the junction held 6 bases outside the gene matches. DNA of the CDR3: TGTGCCAGCAGACAACTACAGGGGGCCGGGGAGCTGTTTTTT. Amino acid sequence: CASRQLQGAGELFF.

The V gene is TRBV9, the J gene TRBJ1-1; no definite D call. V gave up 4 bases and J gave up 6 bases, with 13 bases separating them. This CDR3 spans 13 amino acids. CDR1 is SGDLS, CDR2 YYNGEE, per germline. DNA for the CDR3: TGTGCCAGCAGCTTGGACTGGGGAGCTGAAGCTTTCTTT. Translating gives CASSLDWGAEAFF.

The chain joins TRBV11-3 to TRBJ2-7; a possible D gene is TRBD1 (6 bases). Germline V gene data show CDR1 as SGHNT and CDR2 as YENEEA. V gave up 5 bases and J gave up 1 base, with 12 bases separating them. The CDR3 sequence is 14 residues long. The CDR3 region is CASSLRQASYEQYF. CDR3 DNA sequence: TGTGCCAGCAGCCTACGACAGGCGTCCTACGAGCAGTACTTC.

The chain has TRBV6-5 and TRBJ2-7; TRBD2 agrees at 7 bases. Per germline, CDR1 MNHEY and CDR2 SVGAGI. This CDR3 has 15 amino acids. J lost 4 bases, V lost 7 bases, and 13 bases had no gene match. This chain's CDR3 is CASTYVGGSEYEQYF. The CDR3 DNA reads TGTGCCAGCACCTACGTGGGGGGGAGTGAGTACGAGCAGTACTTC.